This T cell receptor beta chain came from a study of T-cell memory formation after mild COVID-19. About the research overall: TCR clusters were mostly donor specific. Study-wide findings and caveats: Shrinking CD4+ clones resided mostly in CM and EM, and CD8+ ones in EMRA. Some responding clones appeared in pre-infection memory, suggesting cross-reactive memory joined.

Trimming removed 1 base at V and 5 bases at J, with 8 bases between. This CDR3 is 13 amino acids long. CDR1 and CDR2 (germline): SGHTA, FQGNSA. TCR alpha and TCR beta cDNA libraries carrying sample barcodes and UMIs came from 5'RACE with constant-segment primers. One entry per CDR3 protein, called by TCRdb with MiXCR from the 5' RACE reads. The sample yields roughly 250,000 distinct CDR3 sequences, 16% seen once. This clonotype was counted many times. Its antigen is currently unknown. The receptor comes from a man in his late teens or twenties who had mild COVID-19 (a few samples of this study predate the infection). Cell type and time point are not known. V usage is TRBV7-2 and J usage is TRBJ2-5, with unresolved D. Sequenced material: PBMCs or a T cell subset sorted from them (not recorded which). The CDR3 sequence: CASSLVVRETQYF. The CDR3, as DNA: TGTGCCAGCAGCTTAGTAGTGCGGGAGACCCAGTACTTC. The variable domain in full, completed from reference TRBV7-2 and TRBJ2-5, reads GAGVSQSPSNKVTEKGKDVELRCDPISGHTALYWYRQSLGQGLEFLIYFQGNSAPDKSGLPSDRFSAERTGGSVSTLTIQRTQQEDSAVYLCASSLVVRETQYFGPGTRLLVL.